This TCR beta chain was profiled in a study of CD4 and CD8 cells across lung adenocarcinoma regions. V lost 7 bases and J 1 base, leaving 15 bases between the germline ends. CDR1 and CDR2 (germline): MNHNS, SASEGT. This CDR3 is built from 15 residues. In TCRdb, the PCR reads were re-called with MiXCR into one record per CDR3 protein. The sample includes approximately 16,000 distinct CDR3 sequences, roughly three fifths of them seen just once. Localized lung adenocarcinoma, a non-small cell lung cancer, affected the donors. This TCR derives from a female donor with lung adenocarcinoma. The CD4 and CD8 labels of this study may be unreliable. Sequencing was done on a sample of CD8+ T cells from the center of a lung tumor. V gene TRBV6-1 combines with J gene TRBJ2-3, with D maybe TRBD2 (6 bases). The CDR3 protein is CASKAAIAGTDTQYF. The CDR3 nucleotides are TGTGCCAGCAAAGCAGCTATAGCGGGCACAGATACGCAGTATTTT.